The TCR beta chain described here comes from a study of coeliac disease. Across the whole study: Refractory coeliac disease type I meant no gluten-free diet response for over 12 months. General observations from the study: Most TRB amino acid sequences occurred in only one sample.

This clone occurred a few times. Its specificity is unknown. The table came from immunoSEQ multiplex PCR; TCRdb's copy has only in-frame clones and leaves some out. The sample carries roughly 3,700 clones, 69% recorded once. Trimming stripped 3 bases from V and 3 bases from J, with 15 bases between. CDR1 and CDR2 from the germline V gene are MGHRA and YSYEKL. The CDR3 contains 17 residues. The sequenced sample consisted of intraepithelial lymphocytes from the gut. The TCR was taken from a man in his thirties or forties with celiac disease. V usage is TRBV4-1 and J usage is TRBJ1-6; D unresolved. The CDR3 sequence: CASSQTPVQVYNSPLHF. In nucleotides, the CDR3 is TGCGCCAGCAGCCAGACCCCGGTTCAGGTCTATAATTCACCCCTCCACTTT.